The rows below give T cell receptor beta chains drawn from one sample of a study of CD8+ T cells in alopecia areata. Some clones are missing from TCRdb's copy, which holds only in-frame ones; the method was immunoSEQ multiplex PCR. Found here are 250,000 to 350,000 clones, 45% to 70% of them singletons; the top ten hold more than 0.85%. The material sequenced was CD4+ T cells sorted from blood, taken at roughly week 52, from a patient treated with tofacitinib. The receptors were gathered from a human donor with alopecia areata. The CDR3 runs from the conserved cysteine through the conserved F or W. D genes are given only for firm matches. Clone size is shown for a subset of rows, as once, few, many or a class of expanded clone.

>TRBV5-6|.|TRBJ2-2|few
CASSLVGPGELFF
TGTGCCAGCAGCTTAGTCGGGCCCGGGGAGCTGTTTTTT
>TRBV2|.|TRBJ1-2|.
CASSGEGRVYGYTF
TGTGCCAGCAGTGGAGAGGGGAGGGTCTATGGCTACACCTTC
>TRBV6-5|.|TRBJ2-1|.
CASSPPDPDQFF
TGTGCCAGCAGTCCGCCGGACCCGGATCAGTTCTTC
>TRBV9|.|TRBJ1-1|once
CASSVGYTGMAFF
TGTGCCAGCAGCGTAGGCTATACAGGGATGGCTTTCTTT
>TRBV29-1|.|TRBJ2-1|.
CSVENIDSSYNEQFF
TGCAGCGTTGAAAATATTGACAGCTCCTACAATGAGCAGTTCTTC
>TRBV15|TRBD2|TRBJ2-5|few
CATGALSGGQETQYF
TGTGCCACCGGAGCCCTTAGCGGGGGACAAGAGACCCAGTACTTC
>TRBV4-2|TRBD1|TRBJ1-2|.
CASSQTGTANYGYTF
TGTGCCAGCAGCCAAACCGGGACAGCCAACTATGGCTACACCTTC
>TRBV29-1|TRBD1|TRBJ2-3|.
CSVERTGFSDTQYF
TGCAGCGTTGAAAGGACAGGGTTTTCAGATACGCAGTATTTT
>TRBV14|TRBD1|TRBJ1-1|.
CASSQDFGGTDTEAFF
TGTGCCAGCAGCCAAGATTTCGGGGGGACAGACACTGAAGCTTTCTTT
>TRBV10-3|TRBD1|TRBJ1-1|few
CAIRDRGDTEAFF
TGTGCCATCAGGGACAGGGGTGACACTGAAGCTTTCTTT
>TRBV30|TRBD1|TRBJ1-2|.
CLTGENGYTF
TGCCTGACAGGGGAAAATGGCTACACCTTC
>TRBV27|TRBD1|TRBJ2-2|.
CASSSRDRETGELFF
TGTGCCAGCAGTTCCCGGGACAGGGAAACCGGGGAGCTGTTTTTT
>TRBV7-2|TRBD1|TRBJ1-2|few
CASSPGQTPNYGYTF
TGTGCCAGCAGCCCGGGACAGACACCAAACTATGGCTACACCTTC
>TRBV2|.|TRBJ1-5|.
CASSLGNQPQHF
TGTGCCAGCAGTTTAGGGAATCAGCCCCAGCATTTT
>TRBV6-1|TRBD1|TRBJ2-1|few
CASSEYDRALDREQFF
TGTGCCAGCAGTGAATATGACAGGGCTCTGGATCGGGAGCAGTTCTTC
>TRBV23-1|.|TRBJ2-1|many
CASSPGECEQFF
TGCGCCAGCAGTCCCGGGGAGTGTGAGCAGTTCTTC
>TRBV30|.|TRBJ1-1|.
CAWGAGGRRAFF
TGTGCCTGGGGAGCCGGGGGGCGGAGAGCTTTCTTT